One and the same sample provided the 5 T cell receptor beta chains below, sequenced in a study of T cell changes during pregnancy in multiple sclerosis. The repertoire was sequenced with immunoSEQ multiplex PCR; TCRdb's copy has only in-frame clones and lacks some. The profile covers approximately 87,000 clones, with over 80% appearing a single time and more than 0.45% taken by the ten largest. Material: CD4+ T cells from peripheral blood mononuclear cells, obtained in the second trimester of pregnancy. These TCRs come from a female donor with multiple sclerosis, enrolled in a pregnancy study.

This chain links TRBV7-9 with TRBJ2-5; D remains ambiguous. CDR1 is SEHNR and CDR2 is FQNEAQ in the germline V gene (reference sequence). V shed 5 bases and J shed 5 bases, with 9 bases lying between them. The CDR3 has 12 amino acids. CDR3 sequence: CASSHSEETQYF. The CDR3 DNA is TGTGCCAGCAGCCACTCCGAGGAGACCCAGTACTTC.

The genes are TRBV15 and TRBJ2-7; D gene ambiguous. Per germline, CDR1 LNHNV and CDR2 YYDKDF (reference sequence). V lost 5 bases and J lost 4, with 12 bases in between. There are 13 residues in the CDR3. CDR3 nucleotides: TGTGCCACCAGCGGCGGATACGCTTACGAGCAGTACTTC. Protein: CATSGGYAYEQYF.

V usage is TRBV19 and J usage is TRBJ1-1; possible D gene TRBD1, 6 bases. Germline V gene lookup returns CDR1 LNHDA and CDR2 SQIVND (reference sequence). The CDR3 is made up of 14 amino acids. Trimming stripped 2 bases from V and 5 bases from J, with 12 bases between. The DNA for the CDR3 is TGTGCCAGTAGTATAAATGGGGGCAGGACTGAAGCTTTCTTT. Its translation is CASSINGGRTEAFF. The variable domain in full, with the rest retrieved from reference TRBV19 and TRBJ1-1, is DGGITQSPKYLFRKEGQNVTLSCEQNLNHDAMYWYRQDPGQGLRLIYYSQIVNDFQKGDIAEGYSVSREKKESFPLTVTSAQKNPTAFYLCASSINGGRTEAFFGQGTRLTVV.

The V and J genes are TRBV4-3 and TRBJ1-5; 9 nucleotides match TRBD1. The CDR3 contains 13 residues. J gave up 6 bases and V 3 bases, and 0 bases lay outside the gene matches. The germline V gene has CDR1 LGHNA and CDR2 YSLEER. The CDR3 loop is CASSQTGGQPQHF. In DNA, the CDR3 is TGCGCCAGCAGCCAGACAGGGGGTCAGCCCCAGCATTTT.

In its sample, this clone was seen once. The gene calls are TRBV6-1 and TRBJ2-1; 14 bases line up with TRBD2. The trim removed 4 bases at V and 8 bases at J, leaving 13 bases unmatched. The CDR3 is made up of 18 amino acids. The germline gives CDR1 MNHNS, CDR2 SASEGT. CDR3: CASSASGLAGGFGDEQFF. The CDR3 bases are TGTGCCAGCAGTGCTTCTGGACTAGCGGGAGGTTTTGGCGATGAGCAGTTCTTC.